The rows below give T cell receptor beta chains drawn from one sample of a study of response to subunit inactivated influenza vaccine. TCRdb reprocessed the RT-PCR reads via MiXCR and lists one record per CDR3 protein. The sample lists approximately 530,000 distinct CDR3 sequences; 6% to 9% were seen once. Specimen: PBMCs from blood, collected 23 to 25 months after vaccination. These receptors all come from a man aged 45-69 years who received an inactivated influenza vaccine. The CDR3 runs from the conserved cysteine through the conserved F or W. A D gene is named only where the DNA matches it firmly. Where a row states a size, it is once, few, many or the class of an expanded clone; other rows omit it.

clone size,J gene,V gene,D gene,CDR3 DNA,CDR3 protein
NA,TRBJ2-3,TRBV2,TRBD2,TGTGCCAGCCCATCGATGCTAGCGGGAGGGCCAGATACGCAGTATTTT,CASPSMLAGGPDTQYF
NA,TRBJ2-1,TRBV6-5,TRBD2,TGTGCCAGCAGTTGGACTAGCGGGGCAACTTACAATGAGCAGTTCTTC,CASSWTSGATYNEQFF
NA,TRBJ2-5,TRBV24-1,TRBD1,TGTGCCACCAGTGAGGGACAGGGGGCCCGTGAGACCCAGTACTTC,CATSEGQGARETQYF
few,TRBJ2-5,TRBV9,NA,TGTGCCAGCAGCGTAGGTGGAGGGCGCCAAGAGACCCAGTACTTC,CASSVGGGRQETQYF
few,TRBJ2-7,TRBV4-3,NA,TGCGCCAGCAGCCAAGATCATTTGGGGCCAGACGAGCAGTACTTC,CASSQDHLGPDEQYF
many,TRBJ2-7,TRBV10-3,TRBD2,TGTGCCATCAGCGGGACTAGTCAGACCGAGCAGTACTTC,CAISGTSQTEQYF
NA,TRBJ1-2,TRBV4-1,NA,TGCGCCAGCAGCCAAGTGGGGGCCCAGCGAAATGGCTACACCTTC,CASSQVGAQRNGYTF
few,TRBJ2-6,TRBV29-1,NA,TGCAGCGTTGAAGAGAACAGGAGAAACTCTGGGGCCAACGTCCTGACTTTC,CSVEENRRNSGANVLTF
many,TRBJ1-5,TRBV6-2/TRBV6-3,NA,TGTGCCAGCACCTTGGACGCGTCTTACAATCAGCCCCAGCATTTT,CASTLDASYNQPQHF
NA,TRBJ1-1,TRBV5-5,TRBD1,TGTGCCAGCAGCCAACTGACAGGGCCTATGAACACTGAAGCTTTCTTT,CASSQLTGPMNTEAFF
many,TRBJ2-7,TRBV6-5,TRBD2,TGTGCCAGCAGTTTAATATCTAGCGGGTCCTACGAGCAGTACTTC,CASSLISSGSYEQYF
NA,TRBJ1-2,TRBV6-5,TRBD1,TGTGCCAGCAGTTACCTTGGACAGGGAGGCTATGGCTACACCTTC,CASSYLGQGGYGYTF
NA,TRBJ1-1,TRBV12-3/TRBV12-4,NA,TGTGCCAGCAGTTTAAGGGGGGCAAAAGCTTTCTTT,CASSLRGAKAFF
many,TRBJ2-1,TRBV6-2/TRBV6-3,TRBD2,TGTGCCAGCAGTCCCGGGAGGGGGGCCTACAATGAGCAGTTCTTC,CASSPGRGAYNEQFF
NA,TRBJ2-7,TRBV5-1,TRBD1,TGCGCCAGCAGCATAACCGACAGGGTCCCTTTCTACGAGCAGTACTTC,CASSITDRVPFYEQYF
many,TRBJ1-4,TRBV3-1,NA,TGTGCCAGCAGCCAAGAAAGAATAACGGGGGAAAAACTGTTTTTT,CASSQERITGEKLFF
few,TRBJ1-2,TRBV12-3/TRBV12-4,NA,TGTGCCAGCAGTTACCGGGACAACTATGGCTACACCTTC,CASSYRDNYGYTF
many,TRBJ1-5,TRBV5-6,TRBD1,TGTGCCAGCAGCTTGACAGGGGTGGGCAATCAGCCCCAGCATTTT,CASSLTGVGNQPQHF
NA,TRBJ2-2,TRBV6-5,NA,TGTGCCAGCAGTTACGGTTGGCAGTCCACCGGGGAGCTGTTTTTT,CASSYGWQSTGELFF
NA,TRBJ2-3,TRBV7-3,NA,TGTGCCAGCAGCTTAATGGGACTGTTGACAGATACGCAGTATTTT,CASSLMGLLTDTQYF
few,TRBJ2-3,TRBV20-1,NA,TGCAGTGCCGAGTTCGGGAGTGGCAGCACAGATACGCAGTATTTT,CSAEFGSGSTDTQYF
NA,TRBJ2-5,TRBV18,TRBD1,TGTGCCAGCTCACGACAGGGGGTTTCTGCCCAGTACTTC,CASSRQGVSAQYF
NA,TRBJ2-1,TRBV7-3,TRBD2,TGTGCCAGCAGCTCCGGGGCGGGAGGGGACGATGAGCAGTTCTTC,CASSSGAGGDDEQFF
NA,TRBJ2-1,TRBV29-1,TRBD2,TGCAGCGTTGAAGCAGCGGGATTGGGAAATGAGCAGTTCTTC,CSVEAAGLGNEQFF
few,TRBJ1-2,TRBV10-2,TRBD1,TGCGCCAGCAGTCCGGGTCAAGACAGGGTTGGCTACACCTTC,CASSPGQDRVGYTF
NA,TRBJ2-5,TRBV7-2,NA,TGTGCCAGCAGCTCGAACTTGGAGACCCAGTACTTC,CASSSNLETQYF
many,TRBJ2-5,TRBV20-1,NA,TGCAGTGCTAGAGGTACAGGGCTGGAGACCCAGTACTTC,CSARGTGLETQYF
few,TRBJ1-1,TRBV7-2,NA,TGTGCCAGCGCCAGGGGCAGGGGTGATACTGAAGCTTTCTTT,CASARGRGDTEAFF
many,TRBJ2-2,TRBV20-1,TRBD2,TGCAGTGCCCCGGGACTAGCGGGAGGATCTACCGGGGAGCTGTTTTTT,CSAPGLAGGSTGELFF
few,TRBJ2-3,TRBV6-1,NA,TGTGCCAGCAGGGAGGGGGGGGGAGGCACAGATACGCAGTATTTT,CASREGGGGTDTQYF
many,TRBJ2-1,TRBV20-1,TRBD2,TGCAGTGCTAGAGATCTAAGGACTAGCGGAAGGTGGAACAATGAGCAGTTCTTC,CSARDLRTSGRWNNEQFF
few,TRBJ2-3,TRBV12-3/TRBV12-4,TRBD2,TGTGCCACGGCGGGGGGGGATACGCAGTATTTT,CATAGGDTQYF
NA,TRBJ1-1,TRBV20-1,NA,TGCAGTGCCATACCCGTGGGGACTGAAGCTTTCTTT,CSAIPVGTEAFF
NA,TRBJ2-2,TRBV10-3,TRBD2,TGTGCCATCAGGGGGGGGACGAACACCGGGGAGCTGTTTTTT,CAIRGGTNTGELFF
few,TRBJ1-1,TRBV6-4,NA,TGTGCCAGCAGTAAGGAATACGCCTCGAACACTGAAGCTTTCTTT,CASSKEYASNTEAFF
many,TRBJ2-1,TRBV3-1,TRBD2,TGTGCCAGCAGCCAGGGACTAGCGGGATACAATGAGCAGTTCTTC,CASSQGLAGYNEQFF
many,TRBJ1-2,TRBV21-1,NA,TGTGCCAGCAGCAAAGGGGACCGGGACGGGGACTATGGCTACACCTTC,CASSKGDRDGDYGYTF